The 7 T cell receptor beta chains listed next were all sequenced from one sample in a study of blood T cell repertoires in COVID-19. Here immunoSEQ multiplex PCR was the method, and the copy in TCRdb shows in-frame clones only, minus some. The sample carries tens of thousands of clones, roughly 87% recorded once. Sequencing was performed on peripheral blood. Receptor source: a woman older than 75 with COVID-19, enrolled during active disease.

V usage is TRBV20-1 and J usage is TRBJ2-3; 13 bases match TRBD2. The germline gives CDR1 DFQATT, CDR2 SNEGSKA (reference sequence). This CDR3 has 16 amino acids. With V trimmed by 3 bases and J by 1 base, 4 bases remained unmatched. As DNA, the CDR3 is TGCAGTGCTAGTGCTACTAGCGGGGGGGGCACAGATACGCAGTATTTT. Translating gives CSASATSGGGTDTQYF.

This chain uses TRBV2 with TRBJ2-7; D is perhaps TRBD2 (6 bases). V gave up 1 base and J gave up 0 bases, with 13 bases separating them. Germline assignment: CDR1 SNHLY and CDR2 FYNNEI. CDR3 length: 16 amino acids. The CDR3 DNA is TGTGCCAGCAGTGAAGGGGAGGTATCACGCTCCTACGAGCAGTACTTC. It is translated as CASSEGEVSRSYEQYF.

The CDR3 sequence: CASSFVAGGELFF. DNA for the CDR3: TGTGCCAGCAGCTTCGTTGCGGGGGGGGAGCTGTTTTTT. The V and J genes are TRBV5-4 and TRBJ2-2, with D perhaps TRBD2 (6 bases). Trimming removed 2 bases at V and 8 bases at J, with 10 bases between. From germline, CDR1 is SGHNT and CDR2 YYREEE (reference sequence). This CDR3 contains 13 residues.

This clone was detected only once. The chain is built from TRBV5-1 and TRBJ1-2, with a weak D call TRBD1 (6 bases). The CDR3 has 13 amino acids. V was trimmed by 5 bases and J by 6 bases, leaving 14 bases between them. Germline V CDR1 and CDR2: SGHRS, YFSETQ. CDR3 DNA: TGCGCCAGCAGTTCACAGGGTCGGGATGGCTACACCTTC. As protein: CASSSQGRDGYTF.

The chain carries TRBV5-4 and TRBJ1-2; 9 bases are a match to TRBD1. CDR1 is SGHNT and CDR2 is YYREEE in the germline V gene (reference sequence). The V gene end was trimmed by 6 bases and the J gene end by 7 bases; junction bases not matched to a gene: 10. CDR3 length: 14 amino acids. Here the CDR3 DNA reads TGTGCCAGCACCCCGGGACAGGGTATACCTGGCTACACCTTC. It encodes CASTPGQGIPGYTF.

The chain couples TRBV6-5 to TRBJ1-6; no definite D call. Germline CDR1 reads MNHEY; CDR2 reads SVGAGI. CDR3 length: 14 amino acids. V was pared by 2 bases and J by 5 bases, with 7 bases between. CDR3 coding DNA: TGTGCCAGCAGTTACGCGGGCCATAATTCACCCCTCCACTTT. This encodes CASSYAGHNSPLHF.

The rearrangement joins TRBV5-1 to TRBJ2-2; 8 bases align to TRBD1. Germline assignment: CDR1 SGHRS and CDR2 YFSETQ. Losses at the gene ends were 3 bases for V and 4 bases for J; bases not matched to a gene: 5. This CDR3 has 15 amino acids. CDR3 amino acids: CASSSQGAGTGELFF. CDR3 nucleotide sequence: TGCGCCAGCAGCTCCCAGGGGGCTGGCACCGGGGAGCTGTTTTTT. The whole variable domain, filled in from reference TRBV5-1 and TRBJ2-2, reads KAGVTQTPRYLIKTRGQQVTLSCSPISGHRSVSWYQQTPGQGLQFLFEYFSETQRNKGNFPGRFSGRQFSNSRSEMNVSTLELGDSALYLCASSSQGAGTGELFFGEGSRLTVL.